These T cell receptor beta chains were read from a single sample in a study of T cell repertoires in cytomegalovirus infection. TCRdb re-analysed the reads in MiXCR, keeping a single row per CDR3 protein. The data show 300,000 to 450,000 distinct CDR3 sequences, around 18% seen once. Sequencing was done on a sample of PBMCs. These receptors all come from a human donor in good health (CMV status not recorded). Some clones in this sample may be carry-over from other donors' samples. Both conserved end residues are part of each CDR3. Each record gives: CDR3 DNA, CDR3 protein, V gene, clone size, D gene, J gene. D genes are given only for firm matches. Only some rows state a clone size, as once, few, many or a class for expanded clones.

TGTGCCAGCAGCTTTTTTTACCAAGAGACCCAGTACTTC	CASSFFYQETQYF	TRBV7-6	-	-	TRBJ2-5
TGTGCCAGCAGCCTTAATGTTGAAGCTTTCTTT	CASSLNVEAFF	TRBV2	many	-	TRBJ1-1
TGTGCCAGCAGTTTGATAAGGTCTAACTATGGCTACACCTTC	CASSLIRSNYGYTF	TRBV12-3/TRBV12-4	few	-	TRBJ1-2
TGTGCCACCCGGGACAGGAGGCATGGCTACACCTTC	CATRDRRHGYTF	TRBV19	few	TRBD1	TRBJ1-2
TGTGCCAGCAGTTTACAGACAGCGATCTACGAGCAGTACTTC	CASSLQTAIYEQYF	TRBV12-3/TRBV12-4	-	-	TRBJ2-7
TGTGCCAGCAGCCAAGTGTGGGACCAGACAGGGGGGAACACTGAAGCTTTCTTT	CASSQVWDQTGGNTEAFF	TRBV3-1	few	TRBD1	TRBJ1-1
TGTGCCAGTAGGACCCTCACGAACACCGGGGAGCTGTTTTTT	CASRTLTNTGELFF	TRBV19	many	-	TRBJ2-2
TGCGCCACAGATCTGGCGCCTGGACCACAAGAGACCCAGTACTTC	CATDLAPGPQETQYF	TRBV10-2	-	-	TRBJ2-5
TGCGCCAGCAGCCTGACTCAGGGTAATGAGCAGTTCTTC	CASSLTQGNEQFF	TRBV5-1	many	-	TRBJ2-1
TGCGCCAGCAGCCCTGGACTAGCGGGGACAAACACAGATACGCAGTATTTT	CASSPGLAGTNTDTQYF	TRBV5-1	many	TRBD2	TRBJ2-3
TGTGCCAGCAGCTCACGAATCCGGGGTCGAGCTTTCTTT	CASSSRIRGRAFF	TRBV7-2	many	-	TRBJ1-1
TGCGCCAGCAGCCAAGCTTGGGGGGGGAACACTGAAGCTTTCTTT	CASSQAWGGNTEAFF	TRBV4-3	few	-	TRBJ1-1
TGTGCCAGTAGATCGACGCGGGGGGGACAGGGGGTATCACCCCTCCACTTT	CASRSTRGGQGVSPLHF	TRBV19	few	TRBD1	TRBJ1-6
TGCAGTGCTAGGGCGGATATATACAATGAGCAGTTCTTC	CSARADIYNEQFF	TRBV20-1	many	-	TRBJ2-1
TGTGCCAGCAGCTTAGCAGGGGTAGTGAACAATGAGCAGTTCTTC	CASSLAGVVNNEQFF	TRBV7-8	many	-	TRBJ2-1
TGCGCCAGCAGCCAAGAAGGGAACGGAGGAACTGAAGCTTTCTTT	CASSQEGNGGTEAFF	TRBV4-1	-	-	TRBJ1-1
TGTGCCAGCAGCCAAGGCCTCGGTTTGTCTGAAGCTTTCTTT	CASSQGLGLSEAFF	TRBV14	few	-	TRBJ1-1
TGTGCCAGCAGCGCCCACCATGAATACCAAGAGACCCAGTACTTC	CASSAHHEYQETQYF	TRBV9	-	-	TRBJ2-5
TGTGCCAGCTCCGGGACGGGAGGGCCGCATGAGCAGTTCTTC	CASSGTGGPHEQFF	TRBV19	-	TRBD2	TRBJ2-1
TGTGCCAGCAGTCCCGCGAGGGCGGGGTCCGGGGAGCTGTTTTTT	CASSPARAGSGELFF	TRBV6-4	-	-	TRBJ2-2
TGTGCCAGCAGCAAAGCCCTGACTAGCGCGAGCTACGAGCAGTACTTC	CASSKALTSASYEQYF	TRBV27	few	TRBD2	TRBJ2-7
TGTGCCAGCAGTCTTCAGATCTTTCCCTACGAGCAGTACTTC	CASSLQIFPYEQYF	TRBV28	many	-	TRBJ2-7
TGTGCCAGCAGTTATATGGGGCCCACTGAAGCTTTCTTT	CASSYMGPTEAFF	TRBV6-1	few	-	TRBJ1-1
TGTGCCAGTAGTAGGAGGGAGGGATATCAGCCCCAGCATTTT	CASSRREGYQPQHF	TRBV19	-	-	TRBJ1-5
TGTGCCAGCAGCGCGGGACTTATCCCTCGGGAAAAACTGTTTTTT	CASSAGLIPREKLFF	TRBV9	few	-	TRBJ1-4
TGTGCCAGCAGCCTATATAGGGGAGATACGCAGTATTTT	CASSLYRGDTQYF	TRBV3-1	-	-	TRBJ2-3
TGTGCCAGCAGCCCCCTGGGGGATACCTACAATGAGCAGTTCTTC	CASSPLGDTYNEQFF	TRBV7-9	-	-	TRBJ2-1
TGTGCCAGCAGCGCAACCTCGGATACGCAGTATTTT	CASSATSDTQYF	TRBV2	-	-	TRBJ2-3
TGTGCCAGCAGTTACTCGGGACAAAACACAGATACGCAGTATTTT	CASSYSGQNTDTQYF	TRBV6-5	-	-	TRBJ2-3
TGTGCCAGCAGCCACGACGGGGGGAAGTCGGCACCCCTCCACTTT	CASSHDGGKSAPLHF	TRBV7-9	few	-	TRBJ1-6
TGTGCCAGCAGTTCCCAAGCCATCGACAGGGGCAATGGCTACACCTTC	CASSSQAIDRGNGYTF	TRBV27	many	TRBD1	TRBJ1-2
TGTGCCAGCTCACCCGGGGTAAATGAGCAGTTCTTC	CASSPGVNEQFF	TRBV18	many	-	TRBJ2-1
TGTGCCAGCAGTTATGTGGGAGCCCCAGAGACCCAGTACTTC	CASSYVGAPETQYF	TRBV12-3/TRBV12-4	many	-	TRBJ2-5
TGTGCCAGCAGCCGGGACCTCTATGGCTACACCTTC	CASSRDLYGYTF	TRBV7-2	many	-	TRBJ1-2
TGCGCCAGCAGTGAGAACCTTGTCGAGCAGTTCTTC	CASSENLVEQFF	TRBV10-2	many	-	TRBJ2-1